The 27 T cell receptor beta chains listed next were all sequenced from one sample in a study of graft-versus-host responses after intestinal transplantation. Their antigens remain unidentified. Data came from immunoSEQ multiplex PCR; TCRdb stores just in-frame clones and leaves some out. The sample carries 45,000 to 60,000 clones, 80% to 95% recorded once. Here the sequenced sample was unstimulated CD4+ T cells sorted from spleen or lymph node cells, taken before transplant. The receptors stem from a human donor who was the organ donor for an intestinal transplant.

The chain combines TRBV7-2 with TRBJ2-3, with TRBD2 matching 8 bases. Germline CDR1 reads SGHTA; CDR2 reads FQGNSA. V lost 1 base, J lost 0 bases, and 3 bases stayed unmatched. The CDR3 runs 16 residues. CDR3 nucleotides: TGTGCCAGCAGCTTAGTAGCGGGATTTAGCACAGATACGCAGTATTTT. It codes for CASSLVAGFSTDTQYF.

The rearrangement links TRBV10-3 to TRBJ2-3; 9 bases agree with TRBD2. Germline CDR1 is ENHRY and CDR2 is SYGVKD. This CDR3 region has 15 residues. The V gene end was trimmed by 3 bases and the J gene end by 5 bases; junction bases not matched to a gene: 6. The CDR3 DNA follows: TGTGCCATCAGTGAATTAGCGGGAGTACTAGATACGCAGTATTTT. This encodes CAISELAGVLDTQYF.

The chain combines TRBV19 with TRBJ1-1; no definite D call. V lost 3 bases to trimming and J lost 1 base, with 0 bases between them. The CDR3 runs to 11 residues. Germline V gives CDR1 LNHDA, CDR2 SQIVND (reference sequence). Here the CDR3 reads CASSMNTEAFF. CDR3 in DNA: TGTGCCAGTAGTATGAACACTGAAGCTTTCTTT.

The chain combines TRBV6-1 with TRBJ2-2, with 7 bases fitting TRBD1. There are 14 residues in the CDR3. V gave up 7 bases and J gave up 1 base; unmatched junction bases: 3. The germline V gene has CDR1 MNHNS and CDR2 SASEGT. CDR3 nucleotides: TGTGCCAGCAAGTGGACAGGGAACACCGGGGAGCTGTTTTTT. Translated, it gives CASKWTGNTGELFF.

The rearrangement joins TRBV6-5 to TRBJ1-2; TRBD1 matches at 8 bases. CDR3 length: 13 amino acids. Germline lookup yields CDR1 MNHEY and CDR2 SVGAGI. The V segment lost 6 bases and the J segment 4 bases; nucleotides outside the gene matches: 4. Here the CDR3 DNA reads TGTGCCAGCAGCCGGACAGGGACCTATGGCTACACCTTC. It specifies CASSRTGTYGYTF.

CDR3 in amino acids: CASSQDWLAAQREQFF. The CDR3 bases are TGTGCCAGCAGCCAAGATTGGCTAGCGGCCCAACGGGAGCAGTTCTTC. The V and J genes are TRBV4-2 and TRBJ2-1; TRBD2 agrees at 7 bases. Germline trimming cut 0 bases from V and 10 bases from J; bases unmatched to any gene: 12. The CDR3 has 16 amino acids. Germline CDR1 and CDR2: LGHNA and YNFKEQ.

The chain uses TRBV7-2 and TRBJ1-4; 8 bases map to TRBD1. Trimming cost V 3 bases and J 3 bases; bases outside gene matches: 0. Germline CDR1 reads SGHTA; CDR2 reads FQGNSA. The CDR3 has 14 amino acids. The CDR3 reads CASSLGQANEKLFF. CDR3 nucleotide sequence: TGTGCCAGCAGCTTGGGACAGGCTAATGAAAAACTGTTTTTT.

The chain carries TRBV28 and TRBJ2-7; 7 nucleotides line up with TRBD2. After removal of 4 bases from V and 2 bases from J, the junction contained 5 bases not matched to a gene. The CDR3 contains 14 residues. Germline loops: CDR1 MDHEN, CDR2 SYDVKM. In DNA, the CDR3 is TGTGCCAGCAGTTCGGGACGGGGGGCCTACGAGCAGTACTTC. Translation gives CASSSGRGAYEQYF. Using reference TRBV28 and TRBJ2-7 for the parts outside the CDR3, the full variable domain is DVKVTQSSRYLVKRTGEKVFLECVQDMDHENMFWYRQDPGLGLRLIYFSYDVKMKEKGDIPEGYSVSREKKERFSLILESASTNQTSMYLCASSSGRGAYEQYFGPGTRLTVT.

The V call is TRBV6-1, the J call TRBJ2-1, with TRBD2 matching over 7 bases. The length of the CDR3 is 15 residues. Germline trimming cut 7 bases from V and 7 bases from J; bases unmatched to any gene: 13. Per germline, CDR1 MNHNS and CDR2 SASEGT. The CDR3: CASTRRWEGLNEQFF. The CDR3 coding sequence is TGTGCCAGCACCCGACGGTGGGAGGGCCTTAATGAGCAGTTCTTC.

The chain links TRBV9 to TRBJ2-3; D call uncertain. The CDR3 spans 12 residues. V was clipped by 4 bases and J by 3 bases, with 6 bases between them. Germline CDR1 SGDLS, CDR2 YYNGEE. DNA for the CDR3: TGTGCCAGCAGCCCCCGGACAGATACGCAGTATTTT. It encodes CASSPRTDTQYF.

The V and J genes are TRBV5-1 and TRBJ2-7; TRBD1 aligns across 9 bases. The CDR3 totals 15 residues. CDR1 SGHRS and CDR2 YFSETQ come from the germline V gene. V lost 0 bases, J lost 0 bases, and 1 base stayed unmatched. CDR3 region: CASSLDRGRSYEQYF. The CDR3 bases are TGCGCCAGCAGCTTGGACAGGGGGCGCTCCTACGAGCAGTACTTC.

The chain carries TRBV7-2 and TRBJ1-1; D might be TRBD1 (6 bases). The V end lost 4 bases, the J end lost 3 bases, and 9 bases lay between the germline ends. The CDR3 is 13 amino acids. Germline V CDR1 and CDR2: SGHTA, FQGNSA. The CDR3 spells CASSSGVDTEAFF. Here the CDR3 DNA reads TGTGCCAGCAGCTCAGGGGTCGACACTGAAGCTTTCTTT.

The chain employs TRBV4-3 and TRBJ2-7, with 9 bases identical to TRBD1. V lost 4 bases and J lost 3; bases outside the gene matches: 1. Germline values: CDR1 LGHNA, CDR2 YSLEER. The CDR3 runs 13 residues. The CDR3 coding sequence is TGCGCCAGCAGCCGGGACAGGGACTACGAGCAGTACTTC. Translated: CASSRDRDYEQYF.

The J gene is TRBJ1-2, the V gene TRBV28; TRBD1 might be the D (5 bases). V was shortened by 8 bases and J by 4 bases, with 17 bases between the two germline ends. Germline values: CDR1 MDHEN, CDR2 SYDVKM. The CDR3 runs 14 residues. The CDR3: CASGPAGVGYGYTF. CDR3 DNA: TGTGCCAGCGGACCTGCGGGGGTGGGCTATGGCTACACCTTC.

The V gene is TRBV6-5, the J gene TRBJ1-5; D gene unclear. The V end lost 5 bases, the J end lost 6 bases, and 11 bases lay between the germline ends. Per the germline V gene, CDR1 is MNHEY and CDR2 is SVGAGI. The CDR3 has 13 amino acids. CDR3 coding DNA: TGTGCCAGCAGTGCAACGGGTCCTCAGCCCCAGCATTTT. It translates to CASSATGPQPQHF.

This clone was observed a single time. The genes are TRBV5-5 and TRBJ1-5; 7 nucleotides match TRBD1. This CDR3 is 18 amino acids long. The V gene's germline CDR1 is SGHKS and CDR2 YYEKEE (reference sequence). J gave up 1 base and V 4 bases, and 14 bases lay outside the gene matches. CDR3 protein: CASSTHFTGQISNQPQHF. CDR3 DNA: TGTGCCAGCAGCACGCATTTTACGGGACAGATAAGCAATCAGCCCCAGCATTTT.

This chain links TRBV4-3 with TRBJ2-3; tentative D call: TRBD1 (5 bases). There are 13 residues in the CDR3. Between the trimmed V and J ends, which lost 4 bases and 7 bases, there was a span of 12 bases. Germline CDR1 is LGHNA and CDR2 is YSLEER. Written as DNA, the CDR3 is TGCGCCAGCAGCCCGTCTGTGGGGCATACGCAGTATTTT. Translated, it gives CASSPSVGHTQYF.

The CDR3 region has the DNA TGTGCCAGTAGTTTTGGGGACAATCAGCCCCAGCATTTT. This translates into CASSFGDNQPQHF. The V call is TRBV19, the J call TRBJ1-5; D is unclear. The germline V gene has CDR1 LNHDA and CDR2 SQIVND (reference sequence). The CDR3 is 13 residues long. The ends were cut back, 5 bases at V and 3 bases at J, with 8 bases in the middle.

This clone was observed once. This chain links TRBV7-2 with TRBJ2-7; tentatively, D is TRBD1 or TRBD2 (7 bases each). This CDR3 spans 18 amino acids. The V end was cut by 2 bases, the J end by 0 bases, with 20 bases between. Germline values: CDR1 SGHTA, CDR2 FQGNSA. The CDR3 DNA reads as TGTGCCAGCAGCTTATACTTATTAGGCAGGGGGGGCTCCTACGAGCAGTACTTC. It yields the protein CASSLYLLGRGGSYEQYF.

J is TRBJ2-7 and V is TRBV6-5; 7 bases are a match to TRBD2. The CDR3 runs 15 residues. V trimming: 2 bases; J trimming: 3 bases; junction bases outside the gene matches: 7. Germline V gene sequence: CDR1 MNHEY, CDR2 SVGAGI. CDR3 sequence reads: CASSYRAGANYEQYF. In DNA, the CDR3 is TGTGCCAGCAGTTACAGGGCGGGAGCAAACTACGAGCAGTACTTC.

The chain carries TRBV6-5 and TRBJ1-1; 7 positions agree with TRBD1. J gave up 9 bases and V 6 bases, and 7 bases lay outside the gene matches. The germline V gene encodes CDR1 MNHEY and CDR2 SVGAGI. The CDR3 is 12 amino acids. The CDR3 protein is CASREPQGKAFF. CDR3 coding DNA: TGTGCCAGCAGGGAACCACAGGGGAAAGCTTTCTTT.

This chain uses TRBV15 with TRBJ1-2; D is perhaps TRBD1 (6 bases). There are 16 residues in the CDR3. CDR1 LNHNV and CDR2 YYDKDF come from the germline V gene (reference sequence). V was shortened by 0 bases and J by 5 bases, with 16 bases between the two germline ends. The CDR3 region has the DNA TGTGCCACCAGCAGAGATCGCAGGGGAGGCCTATATGGCTACACCTTC. It codes for CATSRDRRGGLYGYTF.

This rearrangement joins TRBV28 to TRBJ2-7; D is unresolved. CDR3 size: 14 residues. Germline V gene lookup returns CDR1 MDHEN and CDR2 SYDVKM. Trimming removed 4 bases at V and 3 bases at J, with 13 bases between. The CDR3 protein is CASSYPQDRYEQYF. The CDR3 DNA reads TGTGCCAGCAGTTATCCGCAGGACCGCTACGAGCAGTACTTC.

The gene calls are TRBV28 and TRBJ2-3; 11 positions match TRBD2. V was clipped by 3 bases and J by 2 bases; unmatched bases: 4. Per the germline V gene, CDR1 is MDHEN and CDR2 is SYDVKM. This CDR3 region has 16 residues. CDR3 loop: CASSFGLAGFTDTQYF. The CDR3 region has the DNA TGTGCCAGCAGTTTTGGACTAGCGGGCTTCACAGATACGCAGTATTTT.

This chain joins TRBV6-6 and TRBJ2-7, with 9 bases lining up with TRBD1. The germline gives CDR1 MNHNY, CDR2 SVGAGI (reference sequence). The CDR3 has 14 residues. The V and J ends lost 0 bases and 4 bases, in that order; junction bases with no gene match: 1. This chain's CDR3 is CASSYSDRGYEQYF. The CDR3 DNA reads TGTGCCAGCAGTTACTCGGACAGGGGTTACGAGCAGTACTTC.

This sequence joins TRBV4-2 and TRBJ1-3; D is undetermined. The CDR3 is 16 residues long. Germline V gene data show CDR1 as LGHNA and CDR2 as YNFKEQ. Deletions cut 0 bases from V and 2 bases from J, with 11 bases between. CDR3 nucleotide sequence: TGTGCCAGCAGCCAAGATGAGGCAAGGACTGGAAACACCATATATTTT. It encodes CASSQDEARTGNTIYF.

This chain links TRBV6-6 with TRBJ2-7; D remains ambiguous. The CDR3 sequence is 12 residues long. In germline, CDR1 is MNHNY, CDR2 SVGAGI (reference sequence). V was pared by 4 bases and J by 2 bases, with 6 bases between. The CDR3 DNA sequence: TGTGCCAGCAGTTTCCTGACCTACGAGCAGTACTTC. Translation gives CASSFLTYEQYF.